This TCR beta chain was sequenced during a study of blood T cell repertoires in COVID-19. Turning to the study itself: COVID-19 samples, acute and convalescent, were from the United States, Italy and Spain. PBMCs, B-cell-depleted T cells, or T cells were the source of the cDNA or gDNA that made up the material.

In the original processing: Reference gene primer amplification gave estimated nucleated cell counts. Profiling relied on immunoSEQ multiplex PCR, and the TCRdb table lists in-frame clones only, not all of them. V, J and clone size derive from that table, while D and trimming were established from the DNA sequence. Of 200,000 to 250,000 clones listed, about 91% are singletons. The sequence derives from a man between 18 and 29 years old with active or convalescent COVID-19. Sequenced sample: peripheral blood.

CDR3 sequence reads: CASSIGQGQETQYF. The DNA for the CDR3 is TGTGCCAGTAGTATTGGACAGGGCCAAGAGACCCAGTACTTC. The chain combines TRBV19 with TRBJ2-5, with 8 bases that match TRBD1. V gave up 3 bases and J gave up 1 base; unmatched junction bases: 1. The CDR3 consists of 14 residues. CDR1 and CDR2 (germline): LNHDA, SQIVND (reference sequence). Based on the CDR3 plus reference TRBV19 and TRBJ2-5, the full variable domain is DGGITQSPKYLFRKEGQNVTLSCEQNLNHDAMYWYRQDPGQGLRLIYYSQIVNDFQKGDIAEGYSVSREKKESFPLTVTSAQKNPTAFYLCASSIGQGQETQYFGPGTRLLVL.